This TCR beta chain is from a study of immune cell composition in non-small cell lung cancer. The study, taken as a whole, reports: Tumour TCR-beta clonality showed no significant link to smoking pack-years. TIL tumour reactivity correlated with maximal tumour-associated clone frequency in adenocarcinoma.

TCRdb's copy holds only in-frame clones and misses some; the assay was immunoSEQ multiplex PCR. Here the sample spans over a thousand clones, roughly 71% being singletons. The CDR3 totals 13 residues. V was shortened by 1 base and J by 2 bases, with 6 bases between the two germline ends. In germline, CDR1 is MNHNS, CDR2 SASEGT. Genomic DNA came from frozen unsorted single-cell suspensions. For this clone: The antigen is not known.

The sequence was obtained from a human donor with non-small cell lung cancer. V and J are TRBV6-1 and TRBJ2-7; a weak D match, TRBD2 (5 bases). Sequencing was done on a sample of lung tumor tissue. In DNA, the CDR3 is TGTGCCAGCAGTGAAGGGCGGGCCTACGAGCAGTACTTC. Translating it yields CASSEGRAYEQYF.